The 20 T cell receptor beta chains reported below all come from one sample, sequenced in a study of cytomegalovirus exposure and HLA in healthy donors. The data were produced by immunoSEQ multiplex PCR, yet TCRdb's version contains in-frame clones alone and is incomplete. The data hold over 150,000 clones, with approximately 89% observed a single time. The source material was PBMCs. Every receptor here comes from a man in his late teens or twenties in good health and CMV-seropositive.

This rearrangement joins TRBV19 to TRBJ1-2; TRBD1 matches at 8 bases. Unmatched junction bases numbered 5, after V lost 5 bases and J lost 3 bases. The CDR3 spans 14 residues. Germline V gives CDR1 LNHDA, CDR2 SQIVND (reference sequence). The CDR3 DNA sequence: TGTGCCAGTAGTCCCGGGACAGGATACTATGGCTACACCTTC. Amino acids: CASSPGTGYYGYTF.

The chain links TRBV2 to TRBJ2-1; perhaps TRBD1 as D (7 bases). Germline CDR1 SNHLY, CDR2 FYNNEI. CDR3 length: 16 residues. V was cut by 2 bases and J by 2 bases, with 13 bases left in between. In DNA, the CDR3 is TGTGCCAGCAGTGAACAGGGGGGAGCCACCTACAATGAGCAGTTCTTC. Its protein is CASSEQGGATYNEQFF.

This clone was found once. This chain uses TRBV28 with TRBJ2-7; the match to TRBD2 covers 7 bases. CDR1 is MDHEN and CDR2 is SYDVKM in the germline V gene. The CDR3 length is 17 residues. V gave up 5 bases and J gave up 2 bases; unmatched junction bases: 15. The CDR3 protein is CASSLRGVGRTAYEQYF. CDR3 coding DNA: TGTGCCAGCAGTCTAAGGGGTGTCGGGAGGACCGCCTACGAGCAGTACTTC.

V usage is TRBV6-7 and J usage is TRBJ2-7, with no clear D. TRBV6-7 is given ORF status, its function remaining uncertain. The CDR3 totals 13 residues. V gave up 2 bases and J gave up 2 bases, with 7 bases separating them. CDR3 loop: CASSYAVPYEQYF. CDR3 sequence (DNA): TGTGCCAGCAGTTACGCGGTGCCCTACGAGCAGTACTTC.

The chain combines TRBV30 with TRBJ2-1; 10 nucleotides align to TRBD2. The trim removed 1 base at V and 3 bases at J, leaving 0 bases unmatched. The V gene's germline CDR1 is GTSNPN and CDR2 SVGIG (reference sequence). The CDR3 spans 14 residues. CDR3 sequence reads: CAWSGLAGYNEQFF. Here the CDR3 DNA reads TGTGCCTGGAGTGGACTAGCGGGCTACAATGAGCAGTTCTTC.

The chain employs TRBV7-8 and TRBJ2-1; D is ambiguous. This CDR3 region has 15 residues. V was trimmed by 0 bases and J by 5 bases, leaving 11 bases between them. Germline-derived CDR1 and CDR2 are SGHVS and FQNEAQ. CDR3 sequence reads: CASSLAYKSNNEQFF. The CDR3 nucleotides are TGTGCCAGCAGCTTAGCGTACAAATCGAACAATGAGCAGTTCTTC. Filled out from reference TRBV7-8 and TRBJ2-1, the complete variable domain reads GAGVSQSPRYKVAKRGQDVALRCDPISGHVSLFWYQQALGQGPEFLTYFQNEAQLDKSGLPSDRFFAERPEGSVSTLKIQRTQQEDSAVYLCASSLAYKSNNEQFFGPGTRLTVL.

This rearrangement joins TRBV5-6 to TRBJ1-1; 7 nucleotides align to TRBD1. Germline CDR1 is SGHDT and CDR2 is YYEEEE. The trim removed 4 bases at V and 1 base at J, leaving 4 bases unmatched. This CDR3 contains 14 residues. The CDR3 DNA is TGTGCCAGCAGCCTGACAGGGAAGAACACTGAAGCTTTCTTT. This gives the protein CASSLTGKNTEAFF.

The chain has TRBV6-5 and TRBJ2-7; possibly TRBD1 for D (6 bases). CDR1 and CDR2 (germline): MNHEY, SVGAGI. Trimming removed 0 bases at V and 4 bases at J, with 13 bases between. This CDR3 region has 15 residues. CDR3: CASSYSTGTQYEQYF. The CDR3 DNA is TGTGCCAGCAGTTACTCAACAGGGACCCAGTACGAGCAGTACTTC.

V gene TRBV7-2 combines with J gene TRBJ2-7; 11 nucleotides agree with TRBD2. The CDR3 runs to 16 residues. CDR1 SGHTA and CDR2 FQGNSA come from the germline V gene. V lost 1 base and J lost 3; bases outside the gene matches: 5. The chain's CDR3 is CASSLGGLAANYEQYF. In nucleotides, the CDR3 is TGTGCCAGCAGCTTAGGGGGACTAGCGGCAAACTACGAGCAGTACTTC. The full variable domain, its missing parts supplied by reference TRBV7-2 and TRBJ2-7, is GAGVSQSPSNKVTEKGKDVELRCDPISGHTALYWYRQSLGQGLEFLIYFQGNSAPDKSGLPSDRFSAERTGGSVSTLTIQRTQQEDSAVYLCASSLGGLAANYEQYFGPGTRLTVT.

This clone was seen only once. The chain is built from TRBV19 and TRBJ2-7, with 15 bases identical to TRBD2. V lost 3 bases and J lost 7; bases outside the gene matches: 7. Germline CDR1 reads LNHDA; CDR2 reads SQIVND (reference sequence). CDR3 length equals 16 residues. The CDR3 DNA sequence: TGTGCCAGTAGTATGAGGACTAGCGGGAGGGAAGGTGAGCAGTACTTC. This encodes CASSMRTSGREGEQYF. The entire variable domain, with the rest obtained from reference TRBV19 and TRBJ2-7, is as follows: DGGITQSPKYLFRKEGQNVTLSCEQNLNHDAMYWYRQDPGQGLRLIYYSQIVNDFQKGDIAEGYSVSREKKESFPLTVTSAQKNPTAFYLCASSMRTSGREGEQYFGPGTRLTVT.

This clone was detected once. The chain recombines TRBV4-1 with TRBJ2-7, with a weak D call TRBD2 (5 bases). CDR3 length: 15 residues. The germline gives CDR1 MGHRA, CDR2 YSYEKL. V was pared by 6 bases and J by 1 base, with 16 bases between. CDR3 nucleotide sequence: TGCGCCAGCAGTTCAGTTGGCGGGCGATCCTACGAGCAGTACTTC. It encodes CASSSVGGRSYEQYF.

The V gene is TRBV6-1, the J gene TRBJ2-4; tentatively, D is TRBD1 (6 bases). The V end lost 2 bases, the J end lost 6 bases, and 14 bases lay between the germline ends. The germline V gene encodes CDR1 MNHNS and CDR2 SASEGT. The CDR3 covers 15 residues. As DNA, the CDR3 is TGTGCCAGCAGTGAATCTAAGGGGGTCTCAAACATTCAGTACTTC. This gives the protein CASSESKGVSNIQYF.

V gene TRBV5-1 combines with J gene TRBJ2-1, with TRBD2 matching 11 bases. In germline, CDR1 is SGHRS, CDR2 YFSETQ. CDR3 length equals 18 residues. V was clipped by 1 base and J by 0 bases; unmatched bases: 6. The CDR3 sequence is CASSLQASGGSSYNEQFF. The CDR3 DNA follows: TGCGCCAGCAGCTTGCAGGCTAGCGGGGGGAGCTCCTACAATGAGCAGTTCTTC.

V gene TRBV19 combines with J gene TRBJ1-4, with 8 bases lining up with TRBD1. V dropped 5 bases and J dropped 2; count of bases not matched to a gene: 10. Germline loops: CDR1 LNHDA, CDR2 SQIVND (reference sequence). CDR3 size: 17 residues. The CDR3 is CASSSGQGRVTNEKLFF. CDR3 bases: TGTGCCAGTAGTTCCGGACAGGGTAGAGTGACTAATGAAAAACTGTTTTTT.

There are a few counts of this clone. CDR3 sequence (DNA): TGTGCCAGCTCAATGCGGGCTAGCGGGCTCGGCCTACTCGAGCAGTACTTC. It translates to CASSMRASGLGLLEQYF. V gene TRBV18 combines with J gene TRBJ2-7; 8 bases map to TRBD2. The junction had 18 bases not matched to a gene; V was cut back by 5 bases and J by 6 bases. CDR1 and CDR2 from the germline V gene are KGHSH and LQKENI. This CDR3 has 17 amino acids.

This chain joins TRBV6-4 and TRBJ1-2; D call uncertain. Germline CDR1 is MRHNA and CDR2 is SNTAGT. V dropped 3 bases and J dropped 2 bases, with 7 bases sitting between them. This CDR3 contains 13 residues. The CDR3 loop reads CASSEGANYGYTF. CDR3 sequence (DNA): TGTGCCAGCAGTGAAGGAGCAAACTATGGCTACACCTTC.

The chain joins TRBV19 to TRBJ2-2, with D possibly matching TRBD1 (6 bases). The CDR3 totals 18 residues. Deletions cut 7 bases from V and 1 base from J, with 22 bases between. CDR1 is LNHDA, CDR2 SQIVND, per germline (reference sequence). CDR3 region: CASTHPPRTVRNTGELFF. The CDR3 DNA reads as TGTGCCAGTACTCACCCCCCCCGGACAGTTAGGAACACCGGGGAGCTGTTTTTT.

The J gene is TRBJ2-3, the V gene TRBV5-1; 7 bases are a match to TRBD2. J gave up 2 bases and V 4 bases, and 7 bases lay outside the gene matches. CDR1 is SGHRS and CDR2 is YFSETQ in the germline V gene. The CDR3 has 15 amino acids. The CDR3, as DNA: TGCGCCAGCAGCGTGGGAGGGAGGGACACAGATACGCAGTATTTT. Its protein is CASSVGGRDTDTQYF.

This clone was observed a few times. V is TRBV6-5 and J is TRBJ1-4, with a possible D match to TRBD1 (5 bases). V lost 2 bases to trimming and J lost 4 bases, with 8 bases between them. The germline gives CDR1 MNHEY, CDR2 SVGAGI. This CDR3 is 14 amino acids long. The CDR3 DNA follows: TGTGCCAGCAGTTACCGGGGGGGTAATGAAAAACTGTTTTTT. Translation gives CASSYRGGNEKLFF.

The chain has TRBV18 and TRBJ2-7, with D perhaps TRBD1 (6 bases). This CDR3 region has 15 residues. CDR1 KGHSH and CDR2 LQKENI come from the germline V gene. The germline V and J ends were trimmed by 0 bases and 2 bases, with 11 bases remaining between them. The CDR3 DNA is TGTGCCAGCTCACCACCCGACAGGCCCACCTACGAGCAGTACTTC. It specifies CASSPPDRPTYEQYF.